Listed below are T cell receptor beta chains from one sample, sequenced in a study of technical replicates of blood from several donors. Libraries were prepared by immunoSEQ multiplex PCR; TCRdb keeps only in-frame clonotypes and omits some of them. The table includes 53,000 or so clones, roughly 93% detected once. Sequencing was done on a sample of PBMCs. The receptors were sampled from a human donor in good health. Some clones in this sample may be carry-over from other donors' samples. Both conserved end residues are trimmed from each CDR3.

v_call	j_call	cdr3_aa
TRBV19	TRBJ2-1	ASSTRTGGNNEQF
TRBV9	TRBJ2-1	ASSVGWIQAGVLAPYEQF
TRBV2	TRBJ2-5	ASNRDREIEETQY
TRBV5-1	TRBJ2-5	ASPLETQY
TRBV6-5	TRBJ1-1	ASSYALGREGTEAF
TRBV25-1	TRBJ1-1	ARPTGPGGTEAF
TRBV29-1	TRBJ2-7	SVFYEQY
TRBV6-4	TRBJ1-2	ASSATGTGVRGYT
TRBV7-2	TRBJ1-2	ASSSMQAKGYT
TRBV5-6	TRBJ1-1	ASSLVEMNTEAF
TRBV19	TRBJ1-2	ASSIRRNYGYT
TRBV5-8	TRBJ1-3	ASSLGREYGNTIY
TRBV4-3	TRBJ1-2	ASSQENRGWVGYT
TRBV7-8	TRBJ2-3	ASSFTSSGGTDTQY
TRBV5-1	TRBJ2-5	ASSLGGVEDAQY
TRBV15	TRBJ2-1	ATSRDPSGSRGEQF
TRBV4-3	TRBJ2-7	ASSQGGTSYEQY
TRBV11-2	TRBJ2-2	ASSLESSTGELF
TRBV7-9	TRBJ2-5	ASSELGGTQY
TRBV6-1	TRBJ1-2	ASSTINTGPYGYT
TRBV19	TRBJ1-6	ASSSLEGDNSPLH
TRBV25-1	TRBJ2-7	ASSDRTYEQY
TRBV6-1	TRBJ1-5	ASSSRERDQPQH
TRBV7-8	TRBJ2-7	ASRNRAGEQY
TRBV14	TRBJ2-3	ASSQLAGFTDTQY
TRBV5-1	TRBJ1-1	ASGDSINTEAF
TRBV7-2	TRBJ1-2	ASRPTGGIYGYT
TRBV6-6	TRBJ1-1	ASSGTGRNTEAF
TRBV18	TRBJ2-2	ASLYGNTGELF
TRBV5-1	TRBJ2-5	ASSVSSGAQETQY
TRBV30	TRBJ2-7	AWSVNSGQY
TRBV9	TRBJ2-2	ASSGQGAGTGELF
TRBV9	TRBJ2-7	ASSREGSGVVNEQY
TRBV7-5	TRBJ1-2	VRSLRDIHGYT
TRBV5-1	TRBJ2-7	ASSLAASGGYEQY
TRBV12-5	TRBJ2-1	ASGSIAGGPGSYNEQF
TRBV5-1	TRBJ1-2	ASSWSEGSYT
TRBV10-3	TRBJ2-2	AISESTSGNTGELF
TRBV19	TRBJ2-1	ASQTSGSSYNEQF
TRBV18	TRBJ2-3	ASRTSGSETDTQY
TRBV9	TRBJ2-7	ASSVDRGEQY
TRBV2	TRBJ1-5	ASGTGNQPQH
TRBV9	TRBJ2-3	ASSYSQSTDTQY
TRBV7-2	TRBJ2-2	ASSLAPAGGTAGELF
TRBV27	TRBJ2-2	ASRRLAGTNTGELF
TRBV4-3	TRBJ2-7	ASSQELQGATQGLEQY
TRBV18	TRBJ2-5	ASSPLGGETQY
TRBV12-5	TRBJ2-4	ASGLVTSGSGIQY
TRBV5-1	TRBJ2-2	ASSSNPLAGGLPGELF
TRBV5-5	TRBJ1-2	ASSLLGYYGYT
TRBV7-3	TRBJ2-2	ASSLFRDTGELF
TRBV10-3	TRBJ2-5	AISRSLAGGQETQY
TRBV15	TRBJ1-5	ATSRGDSYSNQPQH
TRBV19	TRBJ1-3	ASSMTAFSPGNTIY
TRBV6-5	TRBJ1-1	ASSYSAGAPGAF
TRBV4-3	TRBJ2-3	ASSRGLAGGLGDTQY
TRBV4-2	TRBJ1-6	ASSQEWGANSPLH
TRBV6-5	TRBJ2-7	ASRQGSRTYEQY